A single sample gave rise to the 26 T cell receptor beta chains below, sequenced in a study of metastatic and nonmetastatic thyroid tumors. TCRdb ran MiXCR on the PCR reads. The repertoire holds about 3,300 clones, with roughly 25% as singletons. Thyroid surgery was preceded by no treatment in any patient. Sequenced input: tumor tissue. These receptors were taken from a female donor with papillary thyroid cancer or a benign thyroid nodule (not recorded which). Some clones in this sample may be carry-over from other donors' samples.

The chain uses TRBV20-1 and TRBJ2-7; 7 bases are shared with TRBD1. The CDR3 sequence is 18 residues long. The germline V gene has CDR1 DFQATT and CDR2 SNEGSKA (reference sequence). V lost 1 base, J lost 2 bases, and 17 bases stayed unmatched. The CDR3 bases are TGCAGTGCTAGAGCGGTAGACAGGGCGGCGGCGGCCCCCTACGAGCAGTACTTC. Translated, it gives CSARAVDRAAAAPYEQYF.

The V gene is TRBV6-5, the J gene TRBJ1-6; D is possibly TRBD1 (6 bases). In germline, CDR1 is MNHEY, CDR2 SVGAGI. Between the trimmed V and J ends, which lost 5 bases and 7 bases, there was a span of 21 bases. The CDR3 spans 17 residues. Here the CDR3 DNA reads TGTGCCAGCAGTAACCCACAGGGAGGTCTCTTAAATTCACCCCTCCACTTT. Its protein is CASSNPQGGLLNSPLHF.

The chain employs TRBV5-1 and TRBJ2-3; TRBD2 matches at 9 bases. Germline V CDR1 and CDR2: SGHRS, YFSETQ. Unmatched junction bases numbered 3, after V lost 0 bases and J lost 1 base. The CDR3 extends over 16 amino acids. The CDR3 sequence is CASSLGLAGRTDTQYF. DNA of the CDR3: TGCGCCAGCAGCTTGGGTCTAGCGGGGCGCACAGATACGCAGTATTTT.

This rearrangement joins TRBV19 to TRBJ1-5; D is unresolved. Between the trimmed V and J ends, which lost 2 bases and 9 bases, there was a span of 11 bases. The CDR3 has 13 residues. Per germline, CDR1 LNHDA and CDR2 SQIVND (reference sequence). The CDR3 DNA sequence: TGTGCCAGTAGTATACTGGGTTCTCGGCCCCAGCATTTT. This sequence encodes CASSILGSRPQHF.

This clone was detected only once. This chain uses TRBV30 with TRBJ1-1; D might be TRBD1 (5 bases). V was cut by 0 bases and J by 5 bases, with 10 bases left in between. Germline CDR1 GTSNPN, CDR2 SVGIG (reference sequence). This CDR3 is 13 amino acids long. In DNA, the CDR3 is TGTGCCTGGAGTGTAGATAGGGGAACTGAAGCTTTCTTT. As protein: CAWSVDRGTEAFF.

DNA for the CDR3: TGCGCCAGCAGCTTGGGGAGGGAAGCTTTCTTT. As protein: CASSLGREAFF. This chain joins TRBV5-1 and TRBJ1-1, with D unresolved. The CDR3 totals 11 residues. Germline loops: CDR1 SGHRS, CDR2 YFSETQ. V dropped 0 bases and J dropped 8 bases, with 5 bases sitting between them.

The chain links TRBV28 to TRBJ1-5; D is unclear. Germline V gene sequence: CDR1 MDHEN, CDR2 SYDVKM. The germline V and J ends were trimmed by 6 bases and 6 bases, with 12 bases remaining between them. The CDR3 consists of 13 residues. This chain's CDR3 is CASSHGYIQPQHF. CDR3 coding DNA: TGTGCCAGCAGCCACGGGTATATTCAGCCCCAGCATTTT.

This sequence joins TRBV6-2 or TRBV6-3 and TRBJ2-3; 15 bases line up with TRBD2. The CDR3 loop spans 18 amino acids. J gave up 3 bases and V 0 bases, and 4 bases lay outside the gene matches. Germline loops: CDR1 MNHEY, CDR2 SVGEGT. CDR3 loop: CASSYSGLAGGPTDTQYF. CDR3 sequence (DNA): TGTGCCAGCAGTTACTCCGGACTAGCGGGAGGGCCAACAGATACGCAGTATTTT.

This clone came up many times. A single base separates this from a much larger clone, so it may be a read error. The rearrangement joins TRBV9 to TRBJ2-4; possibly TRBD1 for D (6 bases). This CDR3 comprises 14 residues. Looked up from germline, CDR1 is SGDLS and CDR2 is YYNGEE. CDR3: CASSVEGQSLIQHF. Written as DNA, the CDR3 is TGTGCCAGCAGCGTAGAGGGACAAAGCCTCATTCAGCACTTC.

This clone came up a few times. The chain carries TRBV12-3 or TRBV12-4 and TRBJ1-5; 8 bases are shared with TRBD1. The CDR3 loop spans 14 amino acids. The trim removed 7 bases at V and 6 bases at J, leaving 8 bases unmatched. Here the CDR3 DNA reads TGTGCCAGCAACTACAGGGGGATAAGTCAGCCCCAGCATTTT. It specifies CASNYRGISQPQHF.

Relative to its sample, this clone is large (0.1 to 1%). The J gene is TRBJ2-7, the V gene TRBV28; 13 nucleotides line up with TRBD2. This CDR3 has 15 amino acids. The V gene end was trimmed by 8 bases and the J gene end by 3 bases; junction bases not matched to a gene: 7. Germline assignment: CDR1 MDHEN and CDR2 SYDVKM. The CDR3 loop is CASRTSGSLYYEQYF. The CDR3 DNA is TGTGCCAGCCGGACTAGCGGGAGTTTATACTACGAGCAGTACTTC.

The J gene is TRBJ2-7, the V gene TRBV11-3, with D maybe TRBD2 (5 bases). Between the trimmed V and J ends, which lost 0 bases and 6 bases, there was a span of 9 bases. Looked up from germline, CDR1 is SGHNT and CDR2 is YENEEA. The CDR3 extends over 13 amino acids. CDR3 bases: TGTGCCAGCAGCTTAGATTATCGGGGCGAGCAGTACTTC. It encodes CASSLDYRGEQYF.

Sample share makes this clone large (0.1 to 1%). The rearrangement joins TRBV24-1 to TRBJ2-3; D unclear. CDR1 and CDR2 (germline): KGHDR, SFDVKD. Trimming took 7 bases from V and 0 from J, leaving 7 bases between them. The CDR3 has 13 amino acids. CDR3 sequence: CATSAPSTDTQYF. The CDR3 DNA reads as TGTGCCACCAGCGCGCCCAGCACAGATACGCAGTATTTT.

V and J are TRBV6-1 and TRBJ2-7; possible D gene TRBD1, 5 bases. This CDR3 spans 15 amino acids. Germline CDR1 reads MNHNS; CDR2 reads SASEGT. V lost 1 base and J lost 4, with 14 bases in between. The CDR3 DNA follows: TGTGCCAGCAGTGAAGGTGAGGCAGGGCGATACGAGCAGTACTTC. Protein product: CASSEGEAGRYEQYF.

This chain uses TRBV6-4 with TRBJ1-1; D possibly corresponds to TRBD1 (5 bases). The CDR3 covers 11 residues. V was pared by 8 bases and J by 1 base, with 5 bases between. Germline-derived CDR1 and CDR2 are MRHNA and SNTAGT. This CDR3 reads CASQGNTEAFF. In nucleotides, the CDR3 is TGTGCCAGCCAGGGGAACACTGAAGCTTTCTTT.

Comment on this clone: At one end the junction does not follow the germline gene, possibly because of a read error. DNA for the CDR3: TGTGCCAGTAGTGGAACTAGCGGGGGGGCCTACCATGAGCAGTTCTTC. Translating it yields CASSGTSGGAYHEQFF. The V and J genes are TRBV19 and TRBJ2-1, with TRBD2 identical over 13 bases. The CDR3 spans 16 residues. Germline values: CDR1 LNHDA, CDR2 SQIVND (reference sequence).

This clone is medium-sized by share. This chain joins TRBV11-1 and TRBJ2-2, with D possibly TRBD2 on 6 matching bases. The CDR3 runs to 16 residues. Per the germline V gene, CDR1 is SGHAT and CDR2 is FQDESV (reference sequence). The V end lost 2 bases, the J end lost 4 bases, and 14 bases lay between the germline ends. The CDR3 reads CASSLYELGGTGELFF. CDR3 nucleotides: TGTGCCAGCAGCTTATATGAGTTGGGGGGCACCGGGGAGCTGTTTTTT.

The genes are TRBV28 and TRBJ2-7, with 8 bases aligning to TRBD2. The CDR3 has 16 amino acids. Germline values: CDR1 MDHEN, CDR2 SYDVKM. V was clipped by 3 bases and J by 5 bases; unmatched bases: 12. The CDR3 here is CASSFSDSGGGDEQYF. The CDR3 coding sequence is TGTGCCAGCAGTTTCTCGGATTCCGGGGGGGGGGACGAGCAGTACTTC.

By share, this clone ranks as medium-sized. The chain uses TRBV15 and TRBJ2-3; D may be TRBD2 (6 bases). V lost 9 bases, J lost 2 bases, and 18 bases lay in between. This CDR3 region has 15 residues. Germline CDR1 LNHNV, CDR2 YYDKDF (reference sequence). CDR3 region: CATSDGGKFTDTQYF. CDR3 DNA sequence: TGTGCCACATCAGACGGGGGTAAATTCACAGATACGCAGTATTTT.

CDR3 sequence: CASSYLGGATGELFF. The CDR3 DNA sequence: TGTGCCAGCAGTTACCTGGGGGGGGCCACCGGGGAGCTGTTTTTT. V gene TRBV6-5 combines with J gene TRBJ2-2; TRBD2 is a possible D gene (7 bases). V was shortened by 2 bases and J by 4 bases, with 11 bases between the two germline ends. Per germline, CDR1 MNHEY and CDR2 SVGAGI. The CDR3 spans 15 residues.

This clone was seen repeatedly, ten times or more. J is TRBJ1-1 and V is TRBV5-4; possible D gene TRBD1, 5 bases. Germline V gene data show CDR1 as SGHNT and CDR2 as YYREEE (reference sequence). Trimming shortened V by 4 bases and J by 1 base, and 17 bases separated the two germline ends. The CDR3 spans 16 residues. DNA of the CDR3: TGTGCCAGCAGCCACAAACGGACAAGGGAGAACACTGAAGCTTTCTTT. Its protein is CASSHKRTRENTEAFF.

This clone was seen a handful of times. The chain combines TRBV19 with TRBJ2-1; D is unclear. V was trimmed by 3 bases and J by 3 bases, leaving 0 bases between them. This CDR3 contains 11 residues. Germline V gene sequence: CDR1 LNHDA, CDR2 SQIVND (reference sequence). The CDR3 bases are TGTGCCAGTAGTATCTACAATGAGCAGTTCTTC. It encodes CASSIYNEQFF.

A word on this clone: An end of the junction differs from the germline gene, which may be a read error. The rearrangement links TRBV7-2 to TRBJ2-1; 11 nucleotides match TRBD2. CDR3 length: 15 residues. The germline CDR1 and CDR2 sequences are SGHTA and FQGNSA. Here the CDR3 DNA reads TGTGCCAGCAGGGTTAGCGGGAGGGCCGCGGATGAGCAGCTCTTC. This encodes CASRVSGRAADEQLF.

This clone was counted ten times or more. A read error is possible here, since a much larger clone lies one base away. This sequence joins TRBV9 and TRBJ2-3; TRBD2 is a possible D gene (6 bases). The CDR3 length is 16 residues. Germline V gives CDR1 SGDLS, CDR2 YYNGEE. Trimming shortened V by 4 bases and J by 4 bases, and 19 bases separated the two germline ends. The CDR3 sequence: CASSPGLASSADTQYF. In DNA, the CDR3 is TGTGCCAGCAGCCCAGGACTGGCCTCTAGCGCAGATACGCAGTATTTT.

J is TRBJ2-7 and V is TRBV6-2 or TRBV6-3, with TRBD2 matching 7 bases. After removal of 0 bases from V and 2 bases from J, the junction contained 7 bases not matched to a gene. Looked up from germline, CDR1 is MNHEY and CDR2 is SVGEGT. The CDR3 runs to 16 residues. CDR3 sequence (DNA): TGTGCCAGCAGTTACTCGATTAGCGGGTCCCCCTACGAGCAGTACTTC. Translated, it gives CASSYSISGSPYEQYF.

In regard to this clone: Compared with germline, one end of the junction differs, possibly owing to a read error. CDR3 nucleotide sequence: TGTGCCATCAGTTACGACCCATTTATCCAGTCTGACTATGGCTACACCTTC. It yields the protein CAISYDPFIQSDYGYTF. This sequence joins TRBV6-5 and TRBJ1-2; D unresolved. The CDR3 has 17 residues. CDR1 MNHEY and CDR2 SVGAGI come from the germline V gene.